The next 30 T cell receptor beta chains were all read from a single sample in a study of beta chain features in type 1 diabetes. The study's findings and limits: In all four CD4+ subsets, TCRB CDR3 length was significantly, moderately reduced in type 1 diabetes.

These TCRs' antigens remain unknown. cDNA synthesis used the whole RNA isolate, giving expressed TCRB sequences. Data came from immunoSEQ multiplex PCR; TCRdb stores just in-frame clones and leaves some out. The top ten clones hold 0.095% to 0.15% of a sample with around 600,000 clones, around 12% of them seen once. Sequencing was done on a sample of naive CD4+ T cells from blood. All receptors derive from a man aged 25 to 40 with type 1 diabetes.

This clone was detected a few times. The J gene is TRBJ1-6, the V gene TRBV5-1; a weak D match, TRBD1 (5 bases). Between the trimmed V and J ends, which lost 0 bases and 10 bases, there was a span of 11 bases. This CDR3 contains 14 residues. CDR1 is SGHRS, CDR2 YFSETQ, per germline. The CDR3 reads CASSLGAQGSPLHF. CDR3 in DNA: TGCGCCAGCAGCTTGGGGGCGCAGGGATCACCCCTCCACTTT.

This clone has a handful of counts. The chain uses TRBV7-9 and TRBJ2-3, with D perhaps given as TRBD1 or TRBD2 (5 bases each). The germline V gene has CDR1 SEHNR and CDR2 FQNEAQ (reference sequence). CDR3 size: 17 residues. The V end was cut by 4 bases, the J end by 5 bases, with 22 bases between. CDR3 DNA: TGTGCCAGCAGCTCTGGTACGAGGGGCCATATCCAAGATACGCAGTATTTT. This codes for CASSSGTRGHIQDTQYF.

This chain joins TRBV13 and TRBJ2-6; tentative D call: TRBD1 (6 bases). The CDR3 runs to 19 residues. Trimming shortened V by 5 bases and J by 2 bases, and 22 bases separated the two germline ends. Germline lookup yields CDR1 PRHDT and CDR2 FYEKMQ (reference sequence). CDR3 in DNA: TGTGCCAGCAGCCTACACTCCACAACAGGGCTCGCTGGGGCCAACGTCCTGACTTTC. Residues: CASSLHSTTGLAGANVLTF. The whole variable domain, filled in from reference TRBV13 and TRBJ2-6, reads AAGVIQSPRHLIKEKRETATLKCYPIPRHDTVYWYQQGPGQDPQFLISFYEKMQSDKGSIPDRFSAQQFSDYHSELNMSSLELGDSALYFCASSLHSTTGLAGANVLTFGAGSRLTVL.

The genes are TRBV7-2 and TRBJ2-3; weak D call: TRBD1 (7 bases). V dropped 6 bases and J dropped 2 bases, with 21 bases sitting between them. The V gene's germline CDR1 is SGHTA and CDR2 FQGNSA. The CDR3 consists of 17 residues. This CDR3 is CASSRQKQGTHTDTQYF. DNA for the CDR3: TGTGCCAGCAGTCGACAAAAACAGGGGACTCACACAGATACGCAGTATTTT.

This clone has a handful of counts. The gene calls are TRBV5-1 and TRBJ1-6; D gene unclear. Germline-derived CDR1 and CDR2 are SGHRS and YFSETQ. Trimming took 1 base from V and 14 from J, leaving 16 bases between them. This CDR3 spans 14 amino acids. CDR3 bases: TGCGCCAGCAGCTTGTACTCAGAGATTCAGGCCCTCCACTTT. It yields the protein CASSLYSEIQALHF.

This clone has more than one count but fewer than ten. This chain joins TRBV28 and TRBJ1-1; 7 bases are a match to TRBD1. Trimming cost V 5 bases and J 7 bases; bases outside gene matches: 4. Per germline, CDR1 MDHEN and CDR2 SYDVKM. This CDR3 contains 12 residues. Here the CDR3 DNA reads TGTGCCAGCAGTCCGCGGACAGGTGAAGCTTTCTTT. Protein product: CASSPRTGEAFF. Full variable domain (rest looked up from reference TRBV28 and TRBJ1-1): DVKVTQSSRYLVKRTGEKVFLECVQDMDHENMFWYRQDPGLGLRLIYFSYDVKMKEKGDIPEGYSVSREKKERFSLILESASTNQTSMYLCASSPRTGEAFFGQGTRLTVV.

This clone was picked up a small number of times. The V gene is TRBV6-5, the J gene TRBJ2-2, with 7 positions matching TRBD1. V gave up 8 bases and J gave up 6 bases; unmatched junction bases: 6. The CDR3 covers 13 residues. Germline V gene data show CDR1 as MNHEY and CDR2 as SVGAGI. CDR3 loop: CASLRTGAGELFF. The CDR3 DNA follows: TGTGCCAGCCTCCGGACAGGAGCCGGGGAGCTGTTTTTT.

This chain connects TRBV5-4 to TRBJ2-3; D possibly corresponds to TRBD1 (6 bases). V was shortened by 2 bases and J by 4 bases, with 8 bases between the two germline ends. The germline CDR1 and CDR2 sequences are SGHNT and YYREEE (reference sequence). This CDR3 spans 13 amino acids. DNA for the CDR3: TGTGCCAGCAGCTTTACAGGGCCAGATACGCAGTATTTT. Translated, it gives CASSFTGPDTQYF.

This clone turned up a few times. This chain uses TRBV10-3 with TRBJ1-3; D might be TRBD1 (6 bases). Germline V lookup: CDR1 ENHRY, CDR2 SYGVKD. Trimming shortened V by 6 bases and J by 0 bases, and 9 bases separated the two germline ends. This CDR3 has 14 residues. Here the CDR3 DNA reads TGTGCCATCAGAGGACAGAACTCTGGAAACACCATATATTTT. Protein: CAIRGQNSGNTIYF.

The J gene is TRBJ1-4, the V gene TRBV7-2; 10 bases agree with TRBD1. Germline values: CDR1 SGHTA, CDR2 FQGNSA. The CDR3 runs 16 residues. V lost 5 bases and J lost 7; bases outside the gene matches: 10. CDR3: CASSVRQGAGGEKLFF. For the CDR3, the DNA is TGTGCCAGCAGCGTTCGACAGGGGGCTGGTGGTGAAAAACTGTTTTTT.

This clone was observed many times. This chain links TRBV19 with TRBJ2-3, with no clear D. The germline V gene has CDR1 LNHDA and CDR2 SQIVND (reference sequence). The length of the CDR3 is 15 residues. Trimming left V 6 bases short and J 0 bases short, with 13 bases between. The chain's CDR3 is CASRRAIHSTDTQYF. CDR3 DNA sequence: TGTGCCAGTAGAAGGGCTATTCATAGCACAGATACGCAGTATTTT.

The genes are TRBV11-2 and TRBJ1-1; no reliable D call. Per germline, CDR1 SGHAT and CDR2 FQNNGV. This CDR3 contains 14 residues. V lost 3 bases to trimming and J lost 5 bases, with 13 bases between them. DNA of the CDR3: TGTGCCAGCAGCTTTTCCCCACTAGGGACTGAAGCTTTCTTT. Protein: CASSFSPLGTEAFF.

This clone was picked up a small number of times. CDR3 bases: TGCGCCAGCAGCCGACAGGGAACGAGCACAGATACGCAGTATTTT. It specifies CASSRQGTSTDTQYF. The chain is built from TRBV5-1 and TRBJ2-3; 7 positions agree with TRBD1. V lost 4 bases, J lost 0 bases, and 5 bases stayed unmatched. Germline V CDR1 and CDR2: SGHRS, YFSETQ. CDR3 length: 15 residues.

In this sample, this clone turned up a few times. This chain uses TRBV19 with TRBJ2-1; D may be TRBD1 or TRBD2 (5 bases each). Per germline, CDR1 LNHDA and CDR2 SQIVND (reference sequence). V lost 4 bases and J lost 5, with 12 bases in between. The CDR3 extends over 14 amino acids. The CDR3 region has the DNA TGTGCCAGTAGTACCTGGGACCGAAACAATGAGCAGTTCTTC. Amino acids: CASSTWDRNNEQFF.

This chain links TRBV7-8 with TRBJ2-1; 9 nucleotides agree with TRBD1. Germline assignment: CDR1 SGHVS and CDR2 FQNEAQ. J was trimmed by 11 bases and V by 0 bases; bases with no gene match: 8. This CDR3 comprises 15 residues. Written as DNA, the CDR3 is TGTGCCAGCAGCTTAGCTCGAGGGACAGGGAATAAGCAGTTCTTC. This sequence encodes CASSLARGTGNKQFF.

The V and J genes are TRBV30 and TRBJ1-4; 8 bases fit TRBD1. The CDR3 spans 13 residues. Germline V gene lookup returns CDR1 GTSNPN and CDR2 SVGIG (reference sequence). J lost 7 bases, V lost 2 bases, and 3 bases had no gene match. CDR3 DNA sequence: TGTGCCTGGAGTATTGGACAGGGTGAAAAACTGTTTTTT. It specifies CAWSIGQGEKLFF. The variable domain in full, with the rest retrieved from reference TRBV30 and TRBJ1-4, is SQTIHQWPATLVQPVGSPLSLECTVEGTSNPNLYWYRQAAGRGLQLLFYSVGIGQISSEVPQNLSASRPQDRQFILSSKKLLLSDSGFYLCAWSIGQGEKLFFGSGTQLSVL.

This clone was detected only a few times. The V and J genes are TRBV12-5 and TRBJ2-3; no definite D call. Germline V CDR1 and CDR2: LGHNT, FRNRAP. The CDR3 extends over 15 amino acids. V was clipped by 0 bases and J by 3 bases, with 10 bases between them. DNA for the CDR3: TGTGCTAGTGGTTTGGTAGGGCAGCCAACAGATACGCAGTATTTT. It translates to CASGLVGQPTDTQYF. Filled out from reference TRBV12-5 and TRBJ2-3, the complete variable domain reads DARVTQTPRHKVTEMGQEVTMRCQPILGHNTVFWYRQTMMQGLELLAYFRNRAPLDDSGMPKDRFSAEMPDATLATLKIQPSEPRDSAVYFCASGLVGQPTDTQYFGPGTRLTVL.

This sequence joins TRBV27 and TRBJ1-1, with D maybe TRBD1 (6 bases). The CDR3 has 14 amino acids. V lost 6 bases and J lost 4, with 15 bases in between. Germline V gene lookup returns CDR1 MNHEY and CDR2 SMNVEV (reference sequence). The CDR3 loop reads CASSLQGVGTEAFF. CDR3 DNA sequence: TGTGCCAGCAGCCTACAGGGAGTGGGCACTGAAGCTTTCTTT.

This sequence joins TRBV6-5 and TRBJ1-2; 7 bases match TRBD1. Germline lookup yields CDR1 MNHEY and CDR2 SVGAGI. The CDR3 runs 15 residues. Germline trimming cut 6 bases from V and 6 bases from J; bases unmatched to any gene: 13. In DNA, the CDR3 is TGTGCCAGCAGCCGAAGGGACAGCGTTTTTAATGGCTACACCTTC. Amino acids: CASSRRDSVFNGYTF.

This clone appeared a few times. The chain recombines TRBV23-1 with TRBJ1-1; no clear D. TRBV23-1 is labeled an ORF, and its function is uncertain. Between the trimmed V and J ends, which lost 2 bases and 5 bases, there was a span of 18 bases. The CDR3 contains 16 residues. The DNA for the CDR3 is TGCGCCAGCAGTCAACTCACGGGCCCCGGAGGGACTGAAGCTTTCTTT. This gives the protein CASSQLTGPGGTEAFF.

This chain joins TRBV27 and TRBJ1-3; perhaps TRBD1 as D (5 bases). Trimming removed 2 bases at V and 2 bases at J, with 10 bases between. This CDR3 has 15 residues. The germline V gene has CDR1 MNHEY and CDR2 SMNVEV (reference sequence). The CDR3 region has the DNA TGTGCCAGCAGTTTAACAGGTGTCACTGGAAACACCATATATTTT. Amino acid sequence: CASSLTGVTGNTIYF.

V is TRBV6-1 and J is TRBJ1-2, with 8 positions matching TRBD1. The CDR3 consists of 14 residues. V gave up 5 bases and J gave up 4 bases; unmatched junction bases: 6. Germline-derived CDR1 and CDR2 are MNHNS and SASEGT. This chain's CDR3 is CASSYDRGPYGYTF. The CDR3 bases are TGTGCCAGCAGTTATGACAGGGGTCCCTATGGCTACACCTTC.

The chain employs TRBV7-2 and TRBJ2-5; D call uncertain. V shed 1 base and J shed 5 bases, with 8 bases lying between them. Germline assignment: CDR1 SGHTA and CDR2 FQGNSA. The CDR3 has 13 residues. The CDR3 bases are TGTGCCAGCAGCTTAGAAGCTAAGGAGACCCAGTACTTC. It translates to CASSLEAKETQYF.

DNA for the CDR3: TGTGCCAGCAGTCGTCAGGGGATCGATGAAAAACTGTTTTTT. Translated, it gives CASSRQGIDEKLFF. The chain couples TRBV9 to TRBJ1-4; TRBD1 is a possible D gene (6 bases). The CDR3 contains 14 residues. Germline values: CDR1 SGDLS, CDR2 YYNGEE. V was trimmed by 5 bases and J by 6 bases, leaving 14 bases between them.

Only a few counts were recorded for this clone. CDR3 protein: CASMATSTNTGELFF. The CDR3, as DNA: TGTGCGTCCATGGCGACGTCGACGAACACCGGGGAGCTGTTTTTT. The rearrangement uses TRBV9 and TRBJ2-2; D is unresolved. The V gene's germline CDR1 is SGDLS and CDR2 YYNGEE. This CDR3 has 15 amino acids.

CDR3 protein: CASSGIPGTVSFF. The CDR3 coding sequence is TGTGCCAGCAGTGGTATACCCGGGACAGTGTCGTTCTTC. The chain is built from TRBV27 and TRBJ2-1, with TRBD1 matching over 7 bases. V trimming: 5 bases; J trimming: 15 bases; junction bases outside the gene matches: 13. Germline assignment: CDR1 MNHEY and CDR2 SMNVEV (reference sequence). The CDR3 is 13 amino acids.

This clone came up a few times. V usage is TRBV15 and J usage is TRBJ2-6, with 9 nucleotides matching TRBD1. The V gene's germline CDR1 is LNHNV and CDR2 YYDKDF (reference sequence). The CDR3 covers 17 residues. The trim removed 4 bases at V and 3 bases at J, leaving 7 bases unmatched. DNA of the CDR3: TGTGCCACCAGCATGGGACAGGGAGAACTTGGGGCCAACGTCCTGACTTTC. Amino acids: CATSMGQGELGANVLTF.

The chain combines TRBV7-2 with TRBJ2-7; 11 bases match TRBD1. The ends lost 5 bases at V and 7 bases at J; junction bases unmatched: 7. The V gene's germline CDR1 is SGHTA and CDR2 FQGNSA. The CDR3 has 14 amino acids. In DNA, the CDR3 is TGTGCCAGCAGCCCCGGGACAGGGGGAAATGAGCAGTACTTC. Translating gives CASSPGTGGNEQYF.

This clone appeared a few times. The rearrangement joins TRBV9 to TRBJ1-4, with D uncertain. Deletions cut 2 bases from V and 6 bases from J, with 8 bases between. This CDR3 spans 13 amino acids. CDR1 and CDR2 (germline): SGDLS, YYNGEE. The CDR3: CASSVDQYEKLFF. CDR3 coding DNA: TGTGCCAGCAGCGTGGATCAATATGAAAAACTGTTTTTT.

The table lists this clone with a few counts. At the DNA level, this CDR3 is encoded by other sequences in the same sample as well. The CDR3, as DNA: TGTGCCAGCAGTTACGGTAGGGGCCAGCCCCAGCATTTT. Translation gives CASSYGRGQPQHF. This rearrangement joins TRBV6-5 to TRBJ1-5, with D possibly being TRBD1 (5 bases). V was shortened by 2 bases and J by 7 bases, with 9 bases between the two germline ends. Per germline, CDR1 MNHEY and CDR2 SVGAGI. The CDR3 runs 13 residues.